This T cell receptor (beta chain) is drawn from a study of cytomegalovirus exposure and HLA in healthy donors. Study-level findings and limits: Later analysis indicated greater clonal expansion among HLA-associated TCR beta chains than among equally common other chains. Relative to the roughly 640-donor mean, N-insertions were reportedly fewer in an Asian-associated ancestry cluster in a later analysis.

The PCR employed 60 Vbeta primers together with 13 Jbeta primers. TCRdb keeps only in-frame clones here, not all; method: immunoSEQ multiplex PCR. The data contain some 150,000 clones, roughly 80% of them singletons. The CDR3 loop spans 15 amino acids. Germline V lookup: CDR1 SGHDN, CDR2 FVKESK. V was cut by 5 bases and J by 5 bases, with 16 bases left in between. In regard to this clone: As yet, its antigen is unknown.

This receptor was taken from a female donor in good health and CMV-seronegative. The sample comprised PBMCs. The rearrangement links TRBV14 to TRBJ2-1; no firm D call. CDR3 coding DNA: TGTGCCAGCAGCGCCCTTTACAGCCTAAACAATGAGCAGTTCTTC. The encoded protein is CASSALYSLNNEQFF.